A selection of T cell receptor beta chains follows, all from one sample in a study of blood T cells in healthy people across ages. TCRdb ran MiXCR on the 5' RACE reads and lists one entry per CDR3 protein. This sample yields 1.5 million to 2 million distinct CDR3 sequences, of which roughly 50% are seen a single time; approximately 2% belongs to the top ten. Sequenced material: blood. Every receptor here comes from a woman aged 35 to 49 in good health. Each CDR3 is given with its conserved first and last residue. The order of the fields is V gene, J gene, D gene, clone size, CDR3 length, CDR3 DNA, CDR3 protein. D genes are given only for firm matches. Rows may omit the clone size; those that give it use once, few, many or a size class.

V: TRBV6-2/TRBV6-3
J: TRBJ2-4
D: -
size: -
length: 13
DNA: TGTGCCAGCAGGCGGGCGGATTACAATGAGCAGTACTTC
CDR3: CASRRADYNEQYF

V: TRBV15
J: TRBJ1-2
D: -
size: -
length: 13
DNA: TGTGCCACCAGCGATACAGGGAGCTATGGCTACACCTTC
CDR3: CATSDTGSYGYTF

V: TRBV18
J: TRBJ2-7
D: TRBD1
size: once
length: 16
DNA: TGTGCCAGCTCACCGGCGGTTGGGACAGGCTCCTACGAGCAGTACTTC
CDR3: CASSPAVGTGSYEQYF

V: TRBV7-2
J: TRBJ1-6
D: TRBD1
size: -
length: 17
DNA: TGTGCCAGCAGCTTAGGTCCCCCAGGGGGTAGAATGCCACCCCTCCACTTT
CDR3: CASSLGPPGGRMPPLHF

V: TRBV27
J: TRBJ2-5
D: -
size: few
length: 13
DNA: TGTGCCAGCAGTCGAGGCCGCTATCGGACCCAGTACTTC
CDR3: CASSRGRYRTQYF

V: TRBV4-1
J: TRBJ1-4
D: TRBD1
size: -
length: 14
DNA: TGCGCCAGCAGCCAAGAGACAGGGGGCTTGAAACTGTTTTTT
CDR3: CASSQETGGLKLFF

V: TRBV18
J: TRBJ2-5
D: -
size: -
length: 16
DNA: TGTGCCAGCTCAATGTCCTCGGCAGCCGCCCAAGAGACCCAGTACTTC
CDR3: CASSMSSAAAQETQYF

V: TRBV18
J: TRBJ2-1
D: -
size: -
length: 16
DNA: TGTGCCAGCTCACAATTGGGGGCAGGCTCCTACAATGAGCAGTTCTTC
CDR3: CASSQLGAGSYNEQFF

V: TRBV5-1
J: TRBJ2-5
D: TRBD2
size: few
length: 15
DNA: TGTGCCAGCAGCTCTAGCGGGGGGGTCCAAGAGACCCAGTACTTC
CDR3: CASSSSGGVQETQYF

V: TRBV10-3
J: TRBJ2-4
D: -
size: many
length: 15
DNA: TGTGCCATCAGTACTGAACAGGGAGCGGGTAACATTCAGTACTTC
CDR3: CAISTEQGAGNIQYF

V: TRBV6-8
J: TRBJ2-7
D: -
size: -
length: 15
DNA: TGTGCCAGCAGTCCCGCCCGCGGGTATGAGGACGAGCAGTACTTC
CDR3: CASSPARGYEDEQYF

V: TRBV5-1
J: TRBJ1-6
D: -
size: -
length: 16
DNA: TGCGCCAGCAGCTTGGTAGGCCTCGATCTCAATTCACCCCTCCACTTT
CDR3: CASSLVGLDLNSPLHF

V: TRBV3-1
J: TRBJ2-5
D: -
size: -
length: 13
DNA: TGTGCCAGCAGCCAAGTCCGAGGAAAGACCCAGTACTTC
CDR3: CASSQVRGKTQYF

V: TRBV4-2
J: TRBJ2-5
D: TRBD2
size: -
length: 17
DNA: TGTGCCAGCAGCCAAGATTTGCTAGCGGGGGGGCAAGAGACCCAGTACTTC
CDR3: CASSQDLLAGGQETQYF

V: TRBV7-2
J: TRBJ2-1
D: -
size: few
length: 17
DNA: TGTGCCAGCAGCTTAGGAGTACGCTTGGACAGCTACAATGAGCAGTTCTTC
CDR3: CASSLGVRLDSYNEQFF

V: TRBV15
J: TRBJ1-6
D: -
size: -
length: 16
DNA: TGTGCCACCGGGCAAGAACGTAACTCCTATAATTCACCCCTCCACTTT
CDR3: CATGQERNSYNSPLHF

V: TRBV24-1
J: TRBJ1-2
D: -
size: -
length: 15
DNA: TGTGCCACCAGTGATCCGCGGCGGGGTGGCTATGGCTACACCTTC
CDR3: CATSDPRRGGYGYTF

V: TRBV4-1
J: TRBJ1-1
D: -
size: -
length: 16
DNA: TGCGCCAGCAGCCAGGCTGGCCGGGGGGGGAACACTGAAGCTTTCTTT
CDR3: CASSQAGRGGNTEAFF

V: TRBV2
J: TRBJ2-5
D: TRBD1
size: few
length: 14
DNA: TGTGCCAGTAACTTAGACAGGGTACAAGAGACCCAGTACTTC
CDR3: CASNLDRVQETQYF

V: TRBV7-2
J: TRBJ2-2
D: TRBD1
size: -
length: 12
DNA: TGTGCCGGAAGGACAGGGCCCGGGGAGCTGTTTTTT
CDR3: CAGRTGPGELFF

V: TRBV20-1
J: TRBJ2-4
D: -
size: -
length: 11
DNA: TGCAGTGCTAGAGCGGCGCGGTTGCAGTACTTC
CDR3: CSARAARLQYF

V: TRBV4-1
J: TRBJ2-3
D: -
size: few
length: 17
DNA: TGCGCCAGCAGCCAAGGAACCCAGGGGTCCCCCACAGATACGCAGTATTTT
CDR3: CASSQGTQGSPTDTQYF

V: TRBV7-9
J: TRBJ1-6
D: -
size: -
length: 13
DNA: TGTGCCAGCAGCGCAGACAGCTACTCACCCCTCCACTTT
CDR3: CASSADSYSPLHF

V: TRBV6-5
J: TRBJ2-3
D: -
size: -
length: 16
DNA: TGTGCCAGCAGTTACTACCCCGACAGCATCACAGATACGCAGTATTTT
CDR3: CASSYYPDSITDTQYF

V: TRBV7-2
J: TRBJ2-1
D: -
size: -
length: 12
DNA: TGTGCCAGCAGGGGGGGGGCAGGTGAGCAGTTCTTC
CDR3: CASRGGAGEQFF

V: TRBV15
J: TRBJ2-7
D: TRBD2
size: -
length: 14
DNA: TGTGCCACCAGCGGACTAGTCCCGGCCTACGAGCAGTACTTC
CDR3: CATSGLVPAYEQYF

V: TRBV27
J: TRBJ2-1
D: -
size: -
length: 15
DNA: TGTGCCAGCAGTTTAAACCCAGGCAGCTACAATGAGCAGTTCTTC
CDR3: CASSLNPGSYNEQFF

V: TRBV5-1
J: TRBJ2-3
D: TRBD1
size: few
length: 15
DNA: TGCGCCAGCAGCACAGGGGACGTATTCACAGATACGCAGTATTTT
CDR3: CASSTGDVFTDTQYF

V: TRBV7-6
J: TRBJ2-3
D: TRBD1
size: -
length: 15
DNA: TGTGCCAGCAGCTTAGGACAGGGCCTCACAGATACGCAGTATTTT
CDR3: CASSLGQGLTDTQYF